This entry is about one T cell receptor (beta chain). Antigen specificity is unknown. Profiled with immunoSEQ multiplex PCR; TCRdb holds only in-frame clones, not every one. The sample lists nearly 80,000 clones, 80% to 95% occurring once. The source of the sample is a study of cytomegalovirus exposure and HLA in healthy donors. Study in general: It was reported in a later analysis that the 120 or so validation repertoires used the same platform as the 500 to 700 first-cohort repertoires. Broader study findings: Associated with cytomegalovirus, according to the listing, were around 160 TCR beta chains. Rare TCR sequences dominated, though some public TCRs recurred in many donors. In vitro checks showed that a few CMV-associated chains really do target CMV antigens.

Between the trimmed V and J ends, which lost 6 bases and 6 bases, there was a span of 17 bases. Germline V lookup: CDR1 SGHTA, CDR2 FQGNSA. This CDR3 is 14 amino acids long. Material: PBMCs. The chain is built from TRBV7-2 and TRBJ1-2; D may be TRBD1 (6 bases). This receptor was taken from a woman aged 25 to 39 in good health and CMV-seronegative. CDR3 in DNA: TGTGCCAGCAGTCATGGGGCGGGGGCCGATGGCTACACCTTC. Translating gives CASSHGAGADGYTF.